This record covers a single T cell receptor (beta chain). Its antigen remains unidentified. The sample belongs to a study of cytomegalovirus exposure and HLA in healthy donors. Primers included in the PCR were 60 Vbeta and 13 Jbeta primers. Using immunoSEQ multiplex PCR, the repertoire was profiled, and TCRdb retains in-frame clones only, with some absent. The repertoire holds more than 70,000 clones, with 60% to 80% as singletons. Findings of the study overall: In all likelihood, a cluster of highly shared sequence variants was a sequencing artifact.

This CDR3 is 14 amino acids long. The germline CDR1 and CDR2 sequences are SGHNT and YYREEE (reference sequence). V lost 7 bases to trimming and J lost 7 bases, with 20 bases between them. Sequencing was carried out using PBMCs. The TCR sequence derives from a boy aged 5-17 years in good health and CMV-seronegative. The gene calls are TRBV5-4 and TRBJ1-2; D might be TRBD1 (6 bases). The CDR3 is CASRSWGQHGGYTF. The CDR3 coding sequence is TGTGCCAGCCGCTCTTGGGGACAACACGGTGGCTACACCTTC.